A selection of T cell receptor beta chains follows, all from one sample in a study of shared T cell receptors in the human thymus. Here immunoSEQ multiplex PCR was the method, and the copy in TCRdb shows in-frame clones only, minus some. The repertoire holds 700,000 to 750,000 clones, with 80% to 90% as singletons. These data were likewise used in another study, on human thymus T cells.

Input material: thymocytes. These receptors originate from a girl less than two years old with a congenital heart defect. CDR3s include the opening cysteine and the closing phenylalanine or tryptophan. A D gene is named only where the DNA matches it firmly. Clone sizes are given selectively: once, few, many, or a class where the clone is expanded.

NA,TRBJ1-2,TRBD1,TRBV6-4,CASRADRGPYGYTF,TGTGCCAGCAGGGCGGACAGGGGTCCGTACGGCTACACCTTC
NA,TRBJ1-2,NA,TRBV7-2,CASSLGTVGYTF,TGTGCCAGCAGCTTAGGGACTGTTGGCTACACCTTC
NA,TRBJ2-7,TRBD1,TRBV7-6,CASSSGDSRTYEQYF,TGTGCCAGCAGCTCCGGGGACAGCCGAACCTACGAGCAGTACTTC
NA,TRBJ2-7,NA,TRBV4-2,CASSQDSSEDEQYF,TGTGCCAGCAGCCAAGATTCTAGCGAGGACGAGCAGTACTTC
few,TRBJ2-7,NA,TRBV7-9,CASSLGHRYEQYF,TGTGCCAGCAGCTTAGGACACCGCTACGAGCAGTACTTC
NA,TRBJ2-5,TRBD2,TRBV5-6,CASSSGPAGDQETQYF,TGTGCCAGCAGCTCCGGCCCAGCGGGGGACCAAGAGACCCAGTACTTC
NA,TRBJ2-6,TRBD1,TRBV4-3,CASRDRGNGANVLTF,TGCGCCAGCAGGGACAGGGGAAATGGGGCCAACGTCCTGACTTTC
NA,TRBJ2-7,TRBD1,TRBV27,CASSWEQGAAEQYF,TGTGCCAGCAGTTGGGAACAGGGGGCGGCCGAGCAGTACTTC
NA,TRBJ2-7,NA,TRBV18,CASSPPAGLGEQYF,TGTGCCAGCTCACCACCGGCAGGCCTCGGCGAGCAGTACTTC
once,TRBJ1-2,TRBD1,TRBV14,CASSQAGTGYGYTF,TGTGCCAGCAGCCAAGCCGGGACAGGCTATGGCTACACCTTC
NA,TRBJ1-6,NA,TRBV4-1,CASSLGPAGTPLHF,TGCGCCAGCAGCCTGGGCCCAGCTGGCACACCCCTCCACTTT
NA,TRBJ1-6,TRBD1,TRBV4-3,CASSQGPQGARHSPLHF,TGCGCCAGCAGCCAAGGTCCACAGGGGGCGAGGCATTCACCCCTCCACTTT
NA,TRBJ1-1,NA,TRBV19,CASSFKIEGDRTEAFF,TGTGCCAGTAGTTTCAAGATAGAGGGGGATCGCACTGAAGCTTTCTTT
NA,TRBJ1-2,NA,TRBV5-1,CASSLSDGKRGYTF,TGCGCCAGCAGCCTCTCTGACGGGAAACGGGGCTACACCTTC
NA,TRBJ1-1,TRBD1,TRBV6-5,CASRQEGAPNTEAFF,TGTGCCAGCAGACAAGAGGGGGCGCCGAACACTGAAGCTTTCTTT
few,TRBJ1-3,NA,TRBV4-1,CASRRSTGEGDTIYF,TGCGCCAGCAGACGATCGACAGGTGAGGGGGACACCATATATTTT
NA,TRBJ1-1,TRBD1,TRBV7-6,CASSRGQAQGNTEAFF,TGTGCCAGCAGCCGAGGACAGGCCCAGGGGAACACTGAAGCTTTCTTT
NA,TRBJ1-3,NA,TRBV2,CASSRQPGNTIYF,TGTGCCAGCAGTCGACAGCCTGGAAACACCATATATTTT
NA,TRBJ2-7,NA,TRBV9,CASSGKEEVSGQYF,TGTGCCAGCAGCGGGAAGGAAGAAGTGAGCGGGCAGTACTTC
NA,TRBJ2-1,TRBD1,TRBV4-3,CASSRRQGENEQFF,TGCGCCAGCAGCCGCCGACAGGGAGAGAATGAGCAGTTCTTC
NA,TRBJ2-3,NA,TRBV6-5,CASSYSLPGADTQYF,TGTGCCAGCAGTTACTCCCTCCCGGGGGCAGATACGCAGTATTTT
once,TRBJ1-5,NA,TRBV2,CASSESVSNQPQHF,TGTGCCAGCAGTGAATCGGTGAGCAATCAGCCCCAGCATTTT
NA,TRBJ2-1,NA,TRBV6-5,CASSFEGHNEQFF,TGTGCCAGCAGTTTCGAGGGTCACAATGAGCAGTTCTTC
NA,TRBJ1-2,NA,TRBV4-1,CASSQESVGVRGYTF,TGCGCCAGCAGCCAAGAGTCAGTAGGGGTCCGCGGCTACACCTTC
NA,TRBJ2-7,NA,TRBV15,CATSRDRQASYEQYF,TGTGCCACCAGCAGAGATCGACAGGCCTCCTACGAGCAGTACTTC
NA,TRBJ2-7,NA,TRBV27,CASSQQGYEQYF,TGTGCCAGCAGTCAACAGGGCTACGAGCAGTACTTC
once,TRBJ1-2,NA,TRBV4-3,CASSLYRDKDYGYTF,TGCGCCAGCAGCCTCTACAGGGATAAGGACTATGGCTACACCTTC
NA,TRBJ1-5,TRBD1,TRBV2,CASSDGSIQGSNQPQHF,TGTGCCAGCAGTGATGGTTCGATACAGGGGAGCAATCAGCCCCAGCATTTT
NA,TRBJ2-5,TRBD2,TRBV5-1,CASRWTSGHFETQYF,TGCGCCAGCAGGTGGACTAGCGGGCATTTTGAGACCCAGTACTTC
NA,TRBJ2-7,TRBD2,TRBV5-8,CASSLGGGTYEQYF,TGTGCCAGCAGCTTGGGCGGGGGGACCTACGAGCAGTACTTC
NA,TRBJ1-4,NA,TRBV30,CAWTPGEKLFF,TGTGCCTGGACGCCAGGGGAAAAACTGTTTTTT
once,TRBJ1-5,NA,TRBV7-2,CASSPGRENQPQHF,TGTGCCAGCAGTCCCGGGAGAGAGAATCAGCCCCAGCATTTT
NA,TRBJ2-1,NA,TRBV27,CASSFGTSNEQFF,TGTGCCAGCAGTTTCGGGACAAGCAATGAGCAGTTCTTC
NA,TRBJ2-6,NA,TRBV6-5,CASSCDSTGANVLTF,TGTGCCAGCAGTTGCGACAGCACTGGGGCCAACGTCCTGACTTTC
NA,TRBJ1-6,TRBD1,TRBV2,CASSARQGGKNSPLHF,TGTGCCAGCAGTGCGAGACAGGGTGGAAAAAATTCACCCCTCCACTTT
NA,TRBJ1-2,TRBD1,TRBV9,CASSAAPDRVGYGYTF,TGTGCCAGCAGCGCCGCCCCCGACAGGGTTGGCTATGGCTACACCTTC
NA,TRBJ2-7,NA,TRBV6-5,CASRDRAGGPYEQYF,TGTGCCAGCAGAGACAGGGCGGGGGGCCCCTACGAGCAGTACTTC
NA,TRBJ2-1,NA,TRBV15,CATSRRWGEQFF,TGTGCCACCAGCCGCCGCTGGGGCGAGCAGTTCTTC
NA,TRBJ1-1,NA,TRBV18,CASSPHPGCPEAFF,TGTGCCAGCTCACCACATCCGGGGTGTCCTGAAGCTTTCTTT
few,TRBJ2-5,TRBD2,TRBV9,CASSVTSGGDYQETQYF,TGTGCCAGCAGCGTAACTAGCGGGGGGGATTACCAAGAGACCCAGTACTTC
NA,TRBJ1-6,NA,TRBV6-6,CASIAGLLNSPLHF,TGTGCCAGCATTGCTGGACTTCTCAATTCACCCCTCCACTTT
NA,TRBJ1-1,NA,TRBV5-1,CASSLGHPGTEAFF,TGCGCCAGCAGCTTGGGACACCCGGGGACTGAAGCTTTCTTT
NA,TRBJ2-7,NA,TRBV27,CASSFLDNYEQYF,TGTGCCAGCAGTTTTCTGGACAACTACGAGCAGTACTTC
NA,TRBJ2-7,NA,TRBV5-6,CASSLIPRTVLYEQYF,TGTGCCAGCAGCTTAATCCCCCGGACAGTTCTCTACGAGCAGTACTTC
NA,TRBJ2-3,TRBD1,TRBV10-3,CAIRDRLQPLDTQYF,TGTGCCATCAGGGACAGGTTACAACCCTTAGATACGCAGTATTTT
NA,TRBJ1-2,TRBD1,TRBV13,CASSPMGDRGYGYTF,TGTGCCAGCAGCCCTATGGGGGACAGGGGCTATGGCTACACCTTC
NA,TRBJ2-1,NA,TRBV7-9,CASSSTIQGPAKRNEQFF,TGTGCCAGCAGCTCCACTATTCAGGGGCCGGCAAAAAGGAATGAGCAGTTCTTC
NA,TRBJ1-1,NA,TRBV5-6,CASSLVGGRWTEAFF,TGTGCCAGCAGCTTGGTGGGGGGGCGATGGACTGAAGCTTTCTTT
once,TRBJ2-1,TRBD1,TRBV5-1,CASRRSQGAYNEQFF,TGCGCCAGCCGCCGATCGCAGGGGGCCTACAATGAGCAGTTCTTC
NA,TRBJ2-1,TRBD2,TRBV14,CASSLRLAGDYNEQFF,TGTGCCAGCAGCTTAAGACTAGCGGGAGACTACAATGAGCAGTTCTTC
NA,TRBJ2-7,NA,TRBV5-1,CASSRPPDSYEQYF,TGCGCCAGCAGCCGGCCCCCGGACAGTTACGAGCAGTACTTC
NA,TRBJ2-5,NA,TRBV6-4,CASSGRGGIEETQYF,TGTGCCAGCAGTGGGAGGGGGGGTATTGAGGAGACCCAGTACTTC